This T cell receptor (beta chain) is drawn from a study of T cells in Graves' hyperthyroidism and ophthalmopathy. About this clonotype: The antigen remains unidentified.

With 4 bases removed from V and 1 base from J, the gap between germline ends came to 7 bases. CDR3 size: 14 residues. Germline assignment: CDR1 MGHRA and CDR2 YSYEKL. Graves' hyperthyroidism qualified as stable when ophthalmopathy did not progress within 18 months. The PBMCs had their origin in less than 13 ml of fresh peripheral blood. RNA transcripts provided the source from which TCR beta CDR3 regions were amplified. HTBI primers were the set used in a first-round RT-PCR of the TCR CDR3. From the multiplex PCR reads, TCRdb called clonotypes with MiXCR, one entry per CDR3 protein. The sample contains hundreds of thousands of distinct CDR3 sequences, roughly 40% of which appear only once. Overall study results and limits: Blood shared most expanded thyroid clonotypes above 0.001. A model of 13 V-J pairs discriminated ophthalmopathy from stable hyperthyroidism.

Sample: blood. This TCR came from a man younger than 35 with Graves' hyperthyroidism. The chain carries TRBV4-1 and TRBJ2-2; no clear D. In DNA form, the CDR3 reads TGCGCCAGCAGCCCTCAGCTGAACACCGGGGAGCTGTTTTTT. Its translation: CASSPQLNTGELFF.